Reported below is one T cell receptor (beta chain). Its matching antigen is unknown. The CDR3 spans 13 residues. V was pared by 8 bases and J by 2 bases, with 5 bases of the junction left unmatched. From germline, CDR1 is SQVTM and CDR2 ANQGSEA. PCR used 60 Vbeta primers and 13 Jbeta primers. The protocol was immunoSEQ multiplex PCR, while the TCRdb copy is restricted to in-frame clones and leaves out a portion. The repertoire holds tens of thousands of clones, with around 75% as singletons. The data are from a study of cytomegalovirus exposure and HLA in healthy donors. Findings and limits, study-wide: Trimming of TCR beta V- and J-genes showed a link, identified in a later analysis, to a missense DCLRE1C variant. Highest at DRB1 and lowest at HLA-C, TCR association rates differed among HLA loci in a later analysis. Apparent HLA restriction characterized most CMV-associated TCR beta chains in a later analysis. Listed as cytomegalovirus-associated were 170 or so TCR beta chains.

The clonotype comes from a woman aged 25 to 39 in good health and CMV-seropositive. The V call is TRBV29-1, the J call TRBJ1-1; 10 bases map to TRBD1. Material for sequencing was PBMCs. The CDR3, as DNA: TGCAGCCTTCGGACAGGGGGTAACACTGAAGCTTTCTTT. Protein sequence: CSLRTGGNTEAFF.